Below are 5 T cell receptor beta chains sequenced from a single sample in a study. TCRdb called the 5' RACE reads again in MiXCR, with one record for every CDR3 protein. Seen here are about 9,000 distinct CDR3 sequences, roughly half observed once, and the top ten hold approximately 2.9%. Cells sorted as Tregs were CD4+, CD25+ and CD127-/low. The material sequenced was Tregs sorted from a lymph node. The source of these receptors is a female donor with breast cancer.

This clonotype was counted between two and nine times. This rearrangement joins TRBV7-6 to TRBJ2-5, with 11 nucleotides matching TRBD2. J gave up 2 bases and V 5 bases, and 7 bases lay outside the gene matches. Germline CDR1 is SGHVS and CDR2 is FNYEAQ. The CDR3 runs 16 residues. CDR3 nucleotides: TGTGCCAGCAGCCAAACTAGCGGGGGTTATCAAGAGACCCAGTACTTC. Protein sequence: CASSQTSGGYQETQYF.

Regarding this clonotype: At one end the junction does not follow the germline gene, possibly because of a read error. The V and J genes are TRBV20-1 and TRBJ2-1; 13 positions match TRBD2. CDR1 and CDR2 from the germline V gene are DFQATT and SNEGSKA (reference sequence). The CDR3 extends over 18 amino acids. The CDR3 loop is CSANSLGLAGSSYNEQSF. The CDR3 DNA follows: TGCAGTGCTAATTCCCTGGGACTAGCGGGGAGCTCCTACAATGAGCAGTCCTTC.

This clonotype occurred a few times. The chain carries TRBV7-9 and TRBJ2-7; a weak D match, TRBD1 (5 bases). Trimming removed 5 bases at V and 0 bases at J, with 11 bases between. The CDR3 runs 14 residues. The germline V gene has CDR1 SEHNR and CDR2 FQNEAQ (reference sequence). CDR3 sequence: CASSPRTPSYEQYF. The CDR3, as DNA: TGTGCCAGCAGCCCCCGGACACCCTCCTACGAGCAGTACTTC.

The sample holds a few counts of this clonotype. This CDR3 is CASSLLGGTSTDTQYF. The CDR3 DNA is TGTGCCAGCAGCTTGCTTGGCGGAACCAGCACAGATACGCAGTATTTT. This chain uses TRBV7-3 with TRBJ2-3; D gene ambiguous. V was pared by 3 bases and J by 0 bases, with 13 bases between. CDR1 is SGHTA, CDR2 FQGTGA, per germline. This CDR3 is built from 16 residues.

This clonotype has just a few counts. V usage is TRBV27 and J usage is TRBJ2-1, with D tentatively TRBD1 (6 bases). This CDR3 is 16 amino acids long. The V and J ends lost 5 bases and 1 base respectively, with 15 bases between them. The germline V gene has CDR1 MNHEY and CDR2 SMNVEV (reference sequence). The chain's CDR3 is CASSMGTLPSYNEQFF. CDR3 DNA: TGTGCCAGCAGTATGGGGACACTACCTTCCTACAATGAGCAGTTCTTC.